The 28 T cell receptor beta chains listed next were all sequenced from one sample in a study of cytomegalovirus exposure and HLA in healthy donors. The primer mix had 60 Vbeta and 13 Jbeta primers. Produced via immunoSEQ multiplex PCR; TCRdb's table is partial and in-frame only. The data contain 90,000 to 100,000 clones, about 74% of them singletons. Sequenced: PBMCs. The source of these receptors is a male donor in good health and CMV-seronegative.

This clone was observed once. The chain uses TRBV2 and TRBJ2-6; 9 bases agree with TRBD1. The CDR3 sequence is 18 residues long. Trimming cost V 6 bases and J 0 bases; bases outside gene matches: 9. Germline V gene sequence: CDR1 SNHLY, CDR2 FYNNEI. In DNA, the CDR3 is TGTGCCAGCAGAGTTACAGGGGGCCGTCACTCTGGGGCCAACGTCCTGACTTTC. Translated: CASRVTGGRHSGANVLTF.

V usage is TRBV27 and J usage is TRBJ2-3, with TRBD1 matching 10 bases. Germline V gene sequence: CDR1 MNHEY, CDR2 SMNVEV (reference sequence). V trimming: 5 bases; J trimming: 1 base; junction bases outside the gene matches: 3. The length of the CDR3 is 15 residues. The CDR3, as DNA: TGTGCCAGCAGTCACGGGACAGGGGGCACAGATACGCAGTATTTT. It encodes CASSHGTGGTDTQYF.

The gene calls are TRBV5-4 and TRBJ2-3, with 11 bases matching TRBD2. The germline V gene encodes CDR1 SGHNT and CDR2 YYREEE (reference sequence). The CDR3 spans 16 residues. V was pared by 0 bases and J by 1 base, with 1 base of the junction left unmatched. The CDR3 DNA reads as TGTGCCAGCAGCTTGGGGGGACTAGCGGGCACAGATACGCAGTATTTT. Protein product: CASSLGGLAGTDTQYF.

The chain has TRBV28 and TRBJ1-4; TRBD1 aligns across 7 bases. From germline, CDR1 is MDHEN and CDR2 SYDVKM. J gave up 3 bases and V 3 bases, and 7 bases lay outside the gene matches. The CDR3 is 16 amino acids. The CDR3 sequence is CASSLTLTGSNEKLFF. DNA for the CDR3: TGTGCCAGCAGTTTGACCCTGACAGGGTCTAATGAAAAACTGTTTTTT.

The J gene is TRBJ1-5, the V gene TRBV7-2; tentative D call: TRBD1 (5 bases). CDR3 size: 13 residues. Germline CDR1 and CDR2: SGHTA and FQGNSA. V lost 6 bases, J lost 3 bases, and 9 bases lay in between. The DNA for the CDR3 is TGTGCCAGCAGGGGGACTGTCAATCAGCCCCAGCATTTT. It translates to CASRGTVNQPQHF.

CDR3 protein: CAGQRQAYEQYF. In DNA, the CDR3 is TGTGCCGGACAAAGACAGGCCTACGAGCAGTACTTC. The chain carries TRBV2 and TRBJ2-7, with a tentative D call TRBD1 (6 bases). The CDR3 length is 12 residues. Looked up from germline, CDR1 is SNHLY and CDR2 is FYNNEI. The V and J ends lost 11 bases and 2 bases respectively, with 13 bases between them.

At least ten counts were recorded for this clone. V usage is TRBV29-1 and J usage is TRBJ1-1; 7 positions match TRBD1. After removal of 6 bases from V and 4 bases from J, the junction contained 2 bases not matched to a gene. Germline V gene data show CDR1 as SQVTM and CDR2 as ANQGSEA. This CDR3 has 11 amino acids. The CDR3 spells CSVGTVTEAFF. CDR3 DNA sequence: TGCAGCGTGGGGACAGTCACTGAAGCTTTCTTT.

This chain uses TRBV7-3 with TRBJ1-1, with D perhaps TRBD1 (6 bases). Trimming removed 2 bases at V and 3 bases at J, with 10 bases between. The CDR3 spans 14 residues. CDR1 is SGHTA, CDR2 FQGTGA, per germline. The CDR3 nucleotides read TGTGCCAGCAGCTTATCATCAGGGGACACTGAAGCTTTCTTT. Amino acid sequence: CASSLSSGDTEAFF.

There are a few counts of this clone. This chain joins TRBV27 and TRBJ2-7; 9 bases map to TRBD1. V lost 5 bases and J lost 1; bases outside the gene matches: 3. The CDR3 runs to 14 residues. In germline, CDR1 is MNHEY, CDR2 SMNVEV (reference sequence). The CDR3 loop reads CASSPQGASYEQYF. CDR3 sequence (DNA): TGTGCCAGCAGTCCACAGGGGGCATCCTACGAGCAGTACTTC.

The genes are TRBV10-3 and TRBJ1-2; 7 nucleotides line up with TRBD1. Germline V gene lookup returns CDR1 ENHRY and CDR2 SYGVKD. This CDR3 has 14 residues. V shed 5 bases and J 7 bases; nucleotides not matched to a gene: 10. CDR3 residues: CAISLQGTEAGYTF. Written as DNA, the CDR3 is TGTGCCATCAGTCTACAGGGGACGGAAGCTGGCTACACCTTC.

V gene TRBV7-3 combines with J gene TRBJ1-5, with TRBD1 matching 8 bases. CDR1 and CDR2 (germline): SGHTA, FQGTGA. There are 16 residues in the CDR3. The J segment lost 4 bases and the V segment lost 2 bases, leaving 7 bases of the junction unmatched. The CDR3 nucleotides read TGTGCCAGCAGCTTATATGGGACAGGTCTAAATCAGCCCCAGCATTTT. Translation gives CASSLYGTGLNQPQHF.

This clone was seen only a few times. The chain carries TRBV30 and TRBJ1-1; possible D gene TRBD1, 6 bases. The CDR3 consists of 15 residues. Trimming left V 1 base short and J 1 base short, with 13 bases between. Per germline, CDR1 GTSNPN and CDR2 SVGIG (reference sequence). As DNA, the CDR3 is TGTGCCTGGAGTGCGAGGACAGCCTGGAACACTGAAGCTTTCTTT. Its translation: CAWSARTAWNTEAFF.

There are a few counts of this clone. This sequence joins TRBV11-1 and TRBJ2-7; 15 positions agree with TRBD2. Germline values: CDR1 SGHAT, CDR2 FQDESV (reference sequence). The trim removed 3 bases at V and 4 bases at J, leaving 4 bases unmatched. The CDR3 is made up of 16 amino acids. CDR3 coding DNA: TGTGCCAGCAGCTTTGGAGGGACTAGCGGGGGGTACGAGCAGTACTTC. Translated: CASSFGGTSGGYEQYF.

The chain employs TRBV5-1 and TRBJ2-1, with 9 bases fitting TRBD2. Germline V gives CDR1 SGHRS, CDR2 YFSETQ. This CDR3 is built from 15 residues. V lost 4 bases to trimming and J lost 7 bases; unmatched junction nucleotides: 9. CDR3 sequence (DNA): TGCGCCAGCAGCCTAGAAGGACTAGCGCGGAATGAGCAGTTCTTC. This sequence encodes CASSLEGLARNEQFF.

The rearrangement uses TRBV7-3 and TRBJ1-1; 8 bases align to TRBD1. J gave up 6 bases and V 5 bases, and 14 bases lay outside the gene matches. Germline V gives CDR1 SGHTA, CDR2 FQGTGA. The CDR3 runs 16 residues. CDR3 in DNA: TGTGCCAGCAGCCCCTCGCCTCAGGGGGCATGGTCTGAAGCTTTCTTT. This encodes CASSPSPQGAWSEAFF.

V gene TRBV6-6 combines with J gene TRBJ2-5; TRBD1 might be the D (5 bases). Germline values: CDR1 MNHNY, CDR2 SVGAGI (reference sequence). V lost 6 bases and J lost 5, with 16 bases in between. This CDR3 is built from 14 residues. CDR3 DNA sequence: TGTGCCAGCAGCCAAACCCTGGGGCCCGAGACCCAGTACTTC. This encodes CASSQTLGPETQYF.

CDR3 bases: TGTGCCAGCAGTTATTCGACAGGAGGCGAGCAGTTCTTC. Protein: CASSYSTGGEQFF. V usage is TRBV6-5 and J usage is TRBJ2-1; maybe TRBD1 (6 bases). V dropped 3 bases and J dropped 10 bases, with 13 bases sitting between them. CDR3 length equals 13 residues. Germline V lookup: CDR1 MNHEY, CDR2 SVGAGI.

The genes are TRBV5-5 and TRBJ2-5, with 12 bases fitting TRBD1. This CDR3 contains 20 residues. The V gene's germline CDR1 is SGHKS and CDR2 YYEKEE (reference sequence). Trimming at V came to 0 bases and at J to 6 bases, leaving 18 bases not matched to a gene. This chain's CDR3 is CASSLEEGQGAGSGSQTQYF. As DNA, the CDR3 is TGTGCCAGCAGCTTGGAGGAGGGACAGGGGGCAGGTAGCGGGAGCCAGACCCAGTACTTC.

The CDR3 bases are TGTGCCAGCAGTTTATCGGGGCTAGCGGGTTCCTACAATGAGCAGTTCTTC. This translates into CASSLSGLAGSYNEQFF. The rearrangement uses TRBV27 and TRBJ2-1, with 8 bases fitting TRBD2. V lost 0 bases to trimming and J lost 1 base; unmatched junction nucleotides: 5. The CDR3 spans 17 residues. Germline V gives CDR1 MNHEY, CDR2 SMNVEV (reference sequence).

The rearrangement links TRBV19 to TRBJ2-5; TRBD2 matches at 7 bases. This CDR3 has 15 amino acids. V dropped 3 bases and J dropped 0; count of bases not matched to a gene: 4. Germline loops: CDR1 LNHDA, CDR2 SQIVND (reference sequence). CDR3 region: CASSIWGGDQETQYF. The CDR3 DNA follows: TGTGCCAGTAGTATTTGGGGGGGTGACCAAGAGACCCAGTACTTC.

The CDR3 DNA follows: TGTGCCAGCAGCGCCCCGGCGGGGGGAGTCCAAGAGACCCAGTACTTC. Translating it yields CASSAPAGGVQETQYF. V is TRBV7-9 and J is TRBJ2-5, with 8 bases fitting TRBD2. Germline V gene lookup returns CDR1 SEHNR and CDR2 FQNEAQ (reference sequence). J was trimmed by 1 base and V by 5 bases; bases with no gene match: 9. The CDR3 spans 16 residues.

This chain joins TRBV6-5 and TRBJ2-7; 10 bases are shared with TRBD2. This CDR3 region has 15 residues. V lost 6 bases and J lost 7; bases outside the gene matches: 12. The V gene's germline CDR1 is MNHEY and CDR2 SVGAGI. CDR3 bases: TGTGCCAGCAGCAAGAAGCGGGAGGGTTTTTGGGAGCAGTACTTC. Translating it yields CASSKKREGFWEQYF.

This chain uses TRBV5-1 with TRBJ2-3; 13 nucleotides align to TRBD2. The CDR3 runs to 19 residues. Germline V gives CDR1 SGHRS, CDR2 YFSETQ. V lost 4 bases, J lost 2 bases, and 13 bases stayed unmatched. CDR3: CASSQTVTSGRANTDTQYF. The CDR3 DNA is TGCGCCAGCAGCCAGACTGTAACTAGCGGGAGGGCCAACACAGATACGCAGTATTTT.

The gene calls are TRBV28 and TRBJ2-1; 10 bases line up with TRBD2. With V trimmed by 7 bases and J by 7 bases, 10 bases remained unmatched. The germline gives CDR1 MDHEN, CDR2 SYDVKM. The CDR3 has 15 residues. CDR3 in amino acids: CASITGASGSNEQFF. The CDR3 DNA is TGTGCCAGCATTACAGGGGCTAGCGGGAGTAATGAGCAGTTCTTC.

The chain combines TRBV6-5 with TRBJ1-4, with D unresolved. V lost 6 bases, J lost 2 bases, and 10 bases lay in between. The germline gives CDR1 MNHEY, CDR2 SVGAGI. The CDR3 runs 14 residues. For the CDR3, the DNA is TGTGCCAGCAGCCCAGATTCCACTAATGAAAAACTGTTTTTT. Translating gives CASSPDSTNEKLFF.

The J gene is TRBJ2-3, the V gene TRBV6-1; D is uncertain. Germline CDR1 and CDR2: MNHNS and SASEGT. V shed 1 base and J shed 1 base, with 12 bases lying between them. The CDR3 sequence is 16 residues long. As DNA, the CDR3 is TGTGCCAGCAGTGAAGATGAAGCGATCCGCACAGATACGCAGTATTTT. Translating it yields CASSEDEAIRTDTQYF.

This clone was detected a few times. V and J are TRBV27 and TRBJ2-2; the match to TRBD2 covers 10 bases. Germline V gene data show CDR1 as MNHEY and CDR2 as SMNVEV (reference sequence). The CDR3 is 15 amino acids. The V gene end was trimmed by 5 bases and the J gene end by 9 bases; junction bases not matched to a gene: 9. The CDR3 region is CASSIAGSGGRELFF. The DNA for the CDR3 is TGTGCCAGCAGTATCGCGGGTAGCGGGGGGAGGGAGCTGTTTTTT.

This clone was found once. V and J are TRBV7-2 and TRBJ1-1; no reliable D call. Trimming pared 1 base from V and 6 bases from J, leaving 9 bases between. The CDR3 covers 13 residues. Germline V gene sequence: CDR1 SGHTA, CDR2 FQGNSA. The CDR3 region is CASSLGPGAEAFF. In DNA, the CDR3 is TGTGCCAGCAGCTTAGGACCCGGGGCTGAAGCTTTCTTT.